This T cell receptor beta chain was profiled in a study of cytomegalovirus exposure and HLA in healthy donors. This clone is a singleton in its sample. V lost 9 bases to trimming and J lost 0 bases; unmatched junction nucleotides: 4. The germline gives CDR1 SGHNT, CDR2 YYREEE (reference sequence). The CDR3 totals 14 residues. PCR employed 60 Vbeta and 13 Jbeta primers. Clones were read by immunoSEQ multiplex PCR, and TCRdb kept only the in-frame ones, dropping some. The profile shows 100,000 to 150,000 clones, roughly 75% of them singletons. This receptor was obtained from a female donor in good health and CMV-seronegative. The chain links TRBV5-4 to TRBJ2-3; 10 bases are a match to TRBD2. The sample taken for sequencing was PBMCs. The CDR3 DNA is TGTGCCATACAGACTAGCGGGAGCACAGATACGCAGTATTTT. This codes for CAIQTSGSTDTQYF.